Each of the 11 T cell receptor beta chains below was sequenced from the same sample in a study of shared clonotypes between healthy human individuals. Sequencing used immunoSEQ multiplex PCR; TCRdb keeps in-frame clones, though not all of them. The sample shows over 2 million clones, roughly 95% of them seen only once. Sample: naive CD4+ T cells sorted from blood. Noted subset: CD45RA+ positively selected. The receptor source for this set is a man in his late teens or twenties in good health.

The chain joins TRBV30 to TRBJ2-6; no firm D call. V lost 3 bases to trimming and J lost 0 bases, with 6 bases between them. Looked up from germline, CDR1 is GTSNPN and CDR2 is SVGIG (reference sequence). CDR3 length equals 14 residues. The CDR3 DNA reads as TGTGCCTGGAGCCGTAGCTCTGGGGCCAACGTCCTGACTTTC. It specifies CAWSRSSGANVLTF. Supplemented by reference TRBV30 and TRBJ2-6, the full variable domain reads SQTIHQWPATLVQPVGSPLSLECTVEGTSNPNLYWYRQAAGRGLQLLFYSVGIGQISSEVPQNLSASRPQDRQFILSSKKLLLSDSGFYLCAWSRSSGANVLTFGAGSRLTVL.

This chain uses TRBV10-3 with TRBJ1-2, with 8 bases aligning to TRBD1. The ends lost 8 bases at V and 4 bases at J; junction bases unmatched: 6. The germline CDR1 and CDR2 sequences are ENHRY and SYGVKD. This CDR3 region has 13 residues. CDR3 in amino acids: CAIDRTGRYGYTF. The CDR3, as DNA: TGTGCCATCGACAGGACAGGGCGCTATGGCTACACCTTC.

The chain carries TRBV19 and TRBJ2-3; D remains ambiguous. This CDR3 contains 13 residues. Germline CDR1 LNHDA, CDR2 SQIVND (reference sequence). The V end lost 4 bases, the J end lost 0 bases, and 5 bases lay between the germline ends. CDR3 DNA sequence: TGTGCCAGTAGTACGGTTAGCACAGATACGCAGTATTTT. Translation: CASSTVSTDTQYF.

The sample holds one count of this clone. V gene TRBV6-1 combines with J gene TRBJ2-7; D unclear. This CDR3 region has 10 residues. Germline-derived CDR1 and CDR2 are MNHNS and SASEGT. The V and J ends lost 10 bases and 3 bases respectively, with 7 bases between them. The CDR3 region is CATNDYEQYF. DNA of the CDR3: TGTGCCACGAATGACTACGAGCAGTACTTC.

The gene calls are TRBV10-3 and TRBJ2-7, with a possible D match to TRBD1 (6 bases). The CDR3 runs 11 residues. Trimming cost V 8 bases and J 3 bases, with 8 bases left between them. Looked up from germline, CDR1 is ENHRY and CDR2 is SYGVKD. Written as DNA, the CDR3 is TGTGCCATCCGACAGGACTACGAGCAGTACTTC. Protein: CAIRQDYEQYF.

Concerning this clone itself: In the same sample, other DNA sequences code for this CDR3. The rearrangement joins TRBV5-1 to TRBJ2-7; the D gene is possibly TRBD2 (6 bases). This CDR3 has 15 amino acids. Germline V gene sequence: CDR1 SGHRS, CDR2 YFSETQ. V was trimmed by 0 bases and J by 2 bases, leaving 12 bases between them. The CDR3 is CASSLGGTATYEQYF. CDR3 coding DNA: TGCGCCAGCAGCTTGGGCGGGACCGCAACCTACGAGCAGTACTTC.

This chain links TRBV10-2 with TRBJ2-3; 10 nucleotides agree with TRBD2. The CDR3 has 16 residues. The J segment lost 2 bases and the V segment lost 3 bases, leaving 5 bases of the junction unmatched. Germline-derived CDR1 and CDR2 are WSHSY and SAAADI. The CDR3 nucleotides are TGCGCCAGCAGTGATGGACTAGCGGACGTCACAGATACGCAGTATTTT. Its protein is CASSDGLADVTDTQYF.

The V call is TRBV2, the J call TRBJ2-1; D possibly corresponds to TRBD1 (5 bases). This CDR3 has 12 residues. Trimming pared 6 bases from V and 9 bases from J, leaving 12 bases between. Germline V gene sequence: CDR1 SNHLY, CDR2 FYNNEI. CDR3 protein: CASRGLGPEQFF. CDR3 in DNA: TGTGCCAGCAGGGGGCTAGGGCCTGAGCAGTTCTTC.

The genes are TRBV6-5 and TRBJ2-2, with TRBD1 as a possible D gene (5 bases). CDR1 and CDR2 (germline): MNHEY, SVGAGI. V lost 5 bases and J lost 1, with 8 bases in between. There are 14 residues in the CDR3. The CDR3 DNA reads as TGTGCCAGCAGTGACAGTTGGAACACCGGGGAGCTGTTTTTT. Its protein product is CASSDSWNTGELFF.

The chain recombines TRBV7-2 with TRBJ2-7; D remains unclear. This CDR3 has 15 residues. The germline V and J ends were trimmed by 1 base and 0 bases, with 10 bases remaining between them. Germline CDR1 and CDR2: SGHTA and FQGNSA. The CDR3 region has the DNA TGTGCCAGCAGCTTAGAATGGCTGGCCTCCTACGAGCAGTACTTC. Translation: CASSLEWLASYEQYF.

Remarks on this clone: Other DNA sequences in this specimen translate into the identical CDR3. The V and J genes are TRBV18 and TRBJ2-7; the D gene is possibly TRBD1 (6 bases). Germline V CDR1 and CDR2: KGHSH, LQKENI. Trimming left V 3 bases short and J 4 bases short, with 10 bases between. The CDR3 has 13 residues. The chain's CDR3 is CASSPQGPYEQYF. Written as DNA, the CDR3 is TGTGCCAGCTCACCGCAGGGGCCGTACGAGCAGTACTTC.